Shown below are 18 T cell receptor beta chains from a single sample sequenced in a study of blood T cell repertoires in COVID-19. Generated by immunoSEQ multiplex PCR, the TCRdb table keeps only in-frame clones and is missing some. Of about 130,000 clones listed, about 86% are singletons. Sequences were obtained from PBMCs or T cells enriched from blood (not recorded which). The origin of the receptors is a man in his fifties who had recovered from COVID-19.

This chain joins TRBV25-1 and TRBJ2-5, with 7 nucleotides matching TRBD2. V lost 0 bases to trimming and J lost 4 bases; unmatched junction nucleotides: 2. The CDR3 covers 14 residues. The V gene's germline CDR1 is MGHDK and CDR2 SYGVNS. CDR3 bases: TGTGCCAGCAGTGAATACGGGGAGGGAGAGACCCAGTACTTC. Protein product: CASSEYGEGETQYF. The full variable domain, with the rest looked up from reference TRBV25-1 and TRBJ2-5, is EADIYQTPRYLVIGTGKKITLECSQTMGHDKMYWYQQDPGMELHLIHYSYGVNSTEKGDLSSESTVSRIRTEHFPLTLESARPSHTSQYLCASSEYGEGETQYFGPGTRLLVL.

The chain links TRBV3-1 (or the pseudogene TRBV3-2) to TRBJ1-1; 9 nucleotides align to TRBD1. The trim removed 3 bases at V and 5 bases at J, leaving 4 bases unmatched. The CDR3 is 14 amino acids. CDR1 LGHDT and CDR2 YNNKEL come from the germline V gene (reference sequence). In DNA, the CDR3 is TGTGCCAGCAGCCAGACAGGGGGGAGGACTGAAGCTTTCTTT. Its translation is CASSQTGGRTEAFF.

This clone was counted a few times. The chain has TRBV7-2 and TRBJ1-3; TRBD1 matches at 9 bases. This CDR3 has 16 amino acids. Per the germline V gene, CDR1 is SGHTA and CDR2 is FQGNSA. The V segment lost 3 bases and the J segment 4 bases; nucleotides outside the gene matches: 7. The CDR3 loop is CASSFVGTGTGNTIYF. CDR3 bases: TGTGCCAGCAGCTTTGTCGGGACAGGGACAGGAAACACCATATATTTT.

This clone was counted a single time. V gene TRBV19 combines with J gene TRBJ2-1; possibly TRBD1 for D (7 bases). Germline CDR1 LNHDA, CDR2 SQIVND (reference sequence). The CDR3 runs to 16 residues. Between the trimmed V and J ends, which lost 7 bases and 1 base, there was a span of 17 bases. The CDR3 DNA is TGTGCCAGTAAATTGAAGGGGGCGGGGTCCTACAATGAGCAGTTCTTC. It translates to CASKLKGAGSYNEQFF.

This chain uses TRBV7-9 with TRBJ1-5, with a weak D call TRBD1 (5 bases). The CDR3 is 16 amino acids. The germline CDR1 and CDR2 sequences are SEHNR and FQNEAQ (reference sequence). The ends were cut back, 2 bases at V and 3 bases at J, with 14 bases in the middle. CDR3 DNA sequence: TGTGCCAGCAGCTTATCCGCAGGGACTTTCAATCAGCCCCAGCATTTT. Amino acids: CASSLSAGTFNQPQHF.

V gene TRBV7-9 combines with J gene TRBJ2-1; the match to TRBD1 covers 10 bases. The J segment lost 2 bases and the V segment lost 4 bases, leaving 8 bases of the junction unmatched. CDR1 SEHNR and CDR2 FQNEAQ come from the germline V gene (reference sequence). The CDR3 has 17 amino acids. The CDR3 DNA follows: TGTGCCAGCAGCTCACCTTGGACAGGGGGGGCCTACAATGAGCAGTTCTTC. Protein: CASSSPWTGGAYNEQFF.

The chain recombines TRBV6-2 or TRBV6-3 with TRBJ1-1, with 7 bases that match TRBD1. V lost 6 bases and J lost 11; bases outside the gene matches: 6. The CDR3 extends over 11 amino acids. Per germline, CDR1 MNHEY and CDR2 SVGEGT. The CDR3 sequence: CASSEQGQAFF. In nucleotides, the CDR3 is TGTGCCAGCAGCGAACAGGGACAGGCTTTCTTT.

V gene TRBV7-6 combines with J gene TRBJ2-2, with TRBD2 as a possible D gene (5 bases). The CDR3 is 14 amino acids. Germline V gives CDR1 SGHVS, CDR2 FNYEAQ. V was clipped by 1 base and J by 6 bases, with 9 bases between them. The CDR3 DNA reads TGTGCCAGCAGCTTAGTCGAGGGTCCCGGGGAGCTGTTTTTT. Translating it yields CASSLVEGPGELFF. Supplemented by reference TRBV7-6 and TRBJ2-2, the full variable domain reads GAGVSQSPRYKVTKRGQDVALRCDPISGHVSLYWYRQALGQGPEFLTYFNYEAQQDKSGLPNDRFSAERPEGSISTLTIQRTEQRDSAMYRCASSLVEGPGELFFGEGSRLTVL.

This chain connects TRBV6-2 or TRBV6-3 to TRBJ1-3; no reliable D call. The germline V gene has CDR1 MNHEY and CDR2 SVGEGT. V gave up 4 bases and J gave up 1 base, with 11 bases separating them. This CDR3 has 15 amino acids. The CDR3 here is CASSSSGGSGNTIYF. The CDR3 DNA reads TGTGCCAGCAGTTCCTCGGGCGGGTCTGGAAACACCATATATTTT.

The table lists this clone with a few counts. This chain uses TRBV7-2 with TRBJ2-1, with D possibly matching TRBD2 (6 bases). Trimming removed 2 bases at V and 0 bases at J, with 14 bases between. Germline V CDR1 and CDR2: SGHTA, FQGNSA. The CDR3 is 17 residues long. The CDR3 reads CASSLRLAGSSYNEQFF. The CDR3 bases are TGTGCCAGCAGCTTAAGGCTGGCGGGGAGCTCCTACAATGAGCAGTTCTTC.

V and J are TRBV5-1 and TRBJ2-3, with D tentatively TRBD2 (5 bases). Germline lookup yields CDR1 SGHRS and CDR2 YFSETQ. Between the trimmed V and J ends, which lost 4 bases and 3 bases, there was a span of 12 bases. The CDR3 has 14 residues. The CDR3 DNA reads as TGCGCCAGCAGCCCGGGGTTCGGAACAGATACGCAGTATTTT. Translation gives CASSPGFGTDTQYF.

The chain couples TRBV7-9 to TRBJ1-4; no clear D. With 4 bases removed from V and 6 bases from J, the gap between germline ends came to 9 bases. CDR1 and CDR2 (germline): SEHNR, FQNEAQ (reference sequence). The CDR3 has 13 amino acids. The CDR3 DNA reads TGTGCCAGCAGCTCCGGACTTTATGAAAAACTGTTTTTT. Translated, it gives CASSSGLYEKLFF.

This chain uses TRBV18 with TRBJ1-5; D is undetermined. Germline V CDR1 and CDR2: KGHSH, LQKENI. The length of the CDR3 is 15 residues. Deletions cut 3 bases from V and 0 bases from J, with 9 bases between. The CDR3 region is CASSPRGDSNQPQHF. As DNA, the CDR3 is TGTGCCAGCTCACCCCGGGGAGATAGCAATCAGCCCCAGCATTTT.

This clone was observed a handful of times. This chain joins TRBV6-2 or TRBV6-3 and TRBJ2-7, with 13 positions matching TRBD2. This CDR3 has 20 amino acids. Germline loops: CDR1 MNHEY, CDR2 SVGEGT. V gave up 0 bases and J gave up 1 base; unmatched junction bases: 12. The CDR3 DNA sequence: TGTGCCAGCAGTTACTCGATGCCGACTAGCGGGGGGTTAACTTCCTACGAGCAGTACTTC. It specifies CASSYSMPTSGGLTSYEQYF.

The chain uses TRBV7-3 and TRBJ2-2, with D perhaps TRBD2 (5 bases). Per the germline V gene, CDR1 is SGHTA and CDR2 is FQGTGA. The CDR3 is made up of 14 amino acids. V lost 1 base, J lost 5 bases, and 8 bases lay in between. As DNA, the CDR3 is TGTGCCAGCAGCTTAATGAGGGAGACCGGGGAGCTGTTTTTT. Amino acids: CASSLMRETGELFF.

The J gene is TRBJ2-2, the V gene TRBV27; D may be TRBD1 (5 bases). Trimming cost V 3 bases and J 0 bases, with 8 bases left between them. From germline, CDR1 is MNHEY and CDR2 SMNVEV (reference sequence). CDR3 length: 15 amino acids. CDR3 region: CASSFTGSNTGELFF. CDR3 DNA sequence: TGTGCCAGCAGTTTTACAGGTTCGAACACCGGGGAGCTGTTTTTT.

The table lists this clone with a few counts. The CDR3 coding sequence is TGTGCCAGCAGAGGACTAGCGAGCACCGGGGAGCTGTTTTTT. It yields the protein CASRGLASTGELFF. J is TRBJ2-2 and V is TRBV6-5; TRBD2 agrees at 9 bases. The trim removed 6 bases at V and 4 bases at J, leaving 3 bases unmatched. The CDR3 runs to 14 residues. Germline loops: CDR1 MNHEY, CDR2 SVGAGI.

This clone appeared once. The J gene is TRBJ2-7, the V gene TRBV19; TRBD1 is a possible D gene (6 bases). Germline assignment: CDR1 LNHDA and CDR2 SQIVND (reference sequence). Trimming removed 5 bases at V and 1 base at J, with 12 bases between. CDR3 length: 14 amino acids. The CDR3 region has the DNA TGTGCCAGTAGTCCGAGGACAGAGTCCTACGAGCAGTACTTC. Its protein product is CASSPRTESYEQYF.